This TCR beta chain was captured by sequencing in a study of T-cell memory formation after mild COVID-19. Overall study context: TCR clusters mostly belonged to single donors.

The study's findings and limits: Cross-reactive memory apparently joined, as some responding clones appeared in pre-infection memory.

As regards this clonotype: Its specificity is not known.

TCRdb used MiXCR to reprocess the 5' RACE reads, holding one entry per CDR3 protein. Here the sample spans roughly 130,000 distinct CDR3 sequences, 16% being singletons. This receptor was identified in an adult woman who had mild COVID-19 (a few samples of this study predate the infection). Cell type and time point are not known. Sequenced sample: PBMCs or a T cell subset sorted from them (not recorded which).

The CDR3 sequence: CATQTGTMNTGELFF. In DNA form, the CDR3 reads TGTGCCACCCAAACGGGGACCATGAACACCGGGGAGCTGTTTTTT. This chain joins TRBV19 and TRBJ2-2; TRBD1 or TRBD2 may be the D gene (5 bases each). This CDR3 has 15 amino acids. Germline V CDR1 and CDR2: LNHDA, SQIVND (reference sequence). The V gene lost 10 bases and the J gene lost 1 base, with 16 bases spanning the gap.